The sequence of this TCR beta chain was determined in a study of blood T cell repertoires in COVID-19. Study-wide context: COVID-19 samples, acute and convalescent, were from the United States, Italy and Spain.

Data came from immunoSEQ multiplex PCR; TCRdb stores just in-frame clones and leaves some out. Among roughly 110,000 clones listed, about 85% were seen once. Seattle cases were enrolled at active infection and followed longitudinally. The receptor was isolated from a woman in her fifties or sixties with COVID-19, enrolled during active disease. Sample: peripheral blood.

The CDR3 DNA reads as TGTGCCAGCAGCCAGGGGTTCAGCACAGATACGCAGTATTTT. Translated, it gives CASSQGFSTDTQYF. The chain links TRBV7-9 to TRBJ2-3, with D perhaps TRBD1 (6 bases). Trimming pared 5 bases from V and 0 bases from J, leaving 9 bases between. This CDR3 comprises 14 residues. Per germline, CDR1 SEHNR and CDR2 FQNEAQ (reference sequence).